This T cell receptor (beta chain) was recorded in a study of blood T cell repertoires in COVID-19. Per the authors' pipeline: Amplification from reference gene primers served as the basis for estimated nucleated cell counts. Profiling relied on immunoSEQ multiplex PCR, and the TCRdb table lists in-frame clones only, not all of them. That table gives V, J and clone size, and the DNA gave D and trimming. Of about 190,000 clones listed, roughly 82% were seen once; the top ten hold about 6%. Germline CDR1 SEHNR, CDR2 FQNEAQ (reference sequence). V was clipped by 5 bases and J by 3 bases; unmatched bases: 11. This CDR3 region has 18 residues. Participants came from 24 US areas, aged roughly 18 to 89 years.

The material sequenced was PBMCs or T cells enriched from blood (not recorded which). The rearrangement joins TRBV7-9 to TRBJ2-3; the match to TRBD2 covers 13 bases. This clonotype originated in a man aged 40-49 years with acute COVID-19. The CDR3 loop is CASSTTFGTSGITDTQYF. CDR3 DNA sequence: TGTGCCAGCAGCACCACGTTCGGGACTAGCGGGATTACAGATACGCAGTATTTT.